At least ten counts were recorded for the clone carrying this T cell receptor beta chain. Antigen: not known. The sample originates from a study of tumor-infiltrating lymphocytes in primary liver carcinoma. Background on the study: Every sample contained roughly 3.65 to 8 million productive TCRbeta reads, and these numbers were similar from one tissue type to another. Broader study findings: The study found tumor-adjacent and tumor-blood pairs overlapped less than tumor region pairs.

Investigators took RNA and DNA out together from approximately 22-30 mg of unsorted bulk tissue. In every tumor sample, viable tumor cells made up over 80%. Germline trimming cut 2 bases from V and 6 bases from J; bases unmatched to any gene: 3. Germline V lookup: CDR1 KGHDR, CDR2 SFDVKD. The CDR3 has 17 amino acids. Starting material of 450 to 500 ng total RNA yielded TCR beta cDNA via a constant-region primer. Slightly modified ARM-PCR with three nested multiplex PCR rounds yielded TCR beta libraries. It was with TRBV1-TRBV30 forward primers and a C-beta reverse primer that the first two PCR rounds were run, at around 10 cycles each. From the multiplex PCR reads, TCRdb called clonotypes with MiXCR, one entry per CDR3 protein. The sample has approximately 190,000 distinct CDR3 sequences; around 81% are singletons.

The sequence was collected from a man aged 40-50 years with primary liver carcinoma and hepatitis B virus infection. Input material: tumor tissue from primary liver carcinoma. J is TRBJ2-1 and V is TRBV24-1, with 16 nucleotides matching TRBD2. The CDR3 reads CATSDSGTSGRANEQFF. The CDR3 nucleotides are TGTGCCACCAGTGATTCCGGGACTAGCGGGAGGGCCAATGAGCAGTTCTTC.